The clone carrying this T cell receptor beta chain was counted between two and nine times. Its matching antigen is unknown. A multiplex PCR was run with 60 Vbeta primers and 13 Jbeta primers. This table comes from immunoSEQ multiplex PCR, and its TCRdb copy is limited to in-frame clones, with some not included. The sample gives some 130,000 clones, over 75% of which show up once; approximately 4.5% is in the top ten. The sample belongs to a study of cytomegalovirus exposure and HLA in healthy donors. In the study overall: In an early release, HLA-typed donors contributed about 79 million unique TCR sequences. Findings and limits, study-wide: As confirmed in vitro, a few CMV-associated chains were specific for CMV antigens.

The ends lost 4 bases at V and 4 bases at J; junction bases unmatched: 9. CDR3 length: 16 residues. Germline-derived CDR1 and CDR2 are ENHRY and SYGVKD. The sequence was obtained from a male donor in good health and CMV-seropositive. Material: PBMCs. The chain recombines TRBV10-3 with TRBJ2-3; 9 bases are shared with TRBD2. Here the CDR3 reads CAISVLLAGTPDTQYF. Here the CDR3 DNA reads TGTGCCATCAGTGTCCTCCTAGCGGGGACGCCAGATACGCAGTATTTT.